The 9 T cell receptor beta chains reported below all come from one sample, sequenced in a study of T cells after yellow fever vaccination. A single record per CDR3 protein comes from TCRdb applying MiXCR to the 5' RACE reads. The sample consists of fewer than 650,000 distinct CDR3 sequences, roughly a fifth of them appearing once. This specimen was PBMCs, taken less than 25 days after the first yellow fever vaccination. Receptors originate from a man aged 18 to 35 who received the YFV17D yellow fever vaccine.

This clonotype has just a few counts. The chain has TRBV7-2 and TRBJ2-5; TRBD2 agrees at 8 bases. The J segment lost 5 bases and the V segment lost 4 bases, leaving 6 bases of the junction unmatched. Per the germline V gene, CDR1 is SGHTA and CDR2 is FQGNSA. The CDR3 contains 14 residues. The CDR3 sequence is CASSSGLAMETQYF. The CDR3 nucleotides are TGTGCCAGCAGCTCAGGACTAGCCATGGAGACCCAGTACTTC.

This chain links TRBV7-9 with TRBJ1-5, with 7 positions matching TRBD1. The CDR3 sequence is 15 residues long. CDR1 is SEHNR and CDR2 is FQNEAQ in the germline V gene (reference sequence). The V and J ends lost 6 bases and 0 bases, in that order; junction bases with no gene match: 5. For the CDR3, the DNA is TGTGCCAGCAGTCCGGACAGGTTTAGCAATCAGCCCCAGCATTTT. It encodes CASSPDRFSNQPQHF.

Only one count was recorded for this clonotype. The chain joins TRBV12-3 or TRBV12-4 to TRBJ2-1, with 11 bases matching TRBD1. The CDR3 has 14 amino acids. V lost 5 bases, J lost 8 bases, and 5 bases stayed unmatched. The chain's CDR3 is CASSVGTGGYEQFF. Written as DNA, the CDR3 is TGTGCCAGCAGTGTCGGGACAGGGGGTTATGAGCAGTTCTTC.

V and J are TRBV2 and TRBJ1-6; D perhaps matches TRBD1 (5 bases). The V end lost 4 bases, the J end lost 6 bases, and 7 bases lay between the germline ends. The CDR3 sequence is 13 residues long. The germline V gene has CDR1 SNHLY and CDR2 FYNNEI. The CDR3 is CASSGGGNSPLHF. In nucleotides, the CDR3 is TGTGCCAGCAGTGGCGGGGGTAATTCACCCCTCCACTTT.

J is TRBJ1-5 and V is TRBV4-3; D perhaps matches TRBD1 (5 bases). V dropped 0 bases and J dropped 7 bases, with 16 bases sitting between them. This CDR3 has 16 residues. Germline values: CDR1 LGHNA, CDR2 YSLEER. The CDR3 DNA reads as TGCGCCAGCAGCCAAGACTGGGGCTTTATCTTACAGCCCCAGCATTTT. It codes for CASSQDWGFILQPQHF.

The chain carries TRBV3-1 and TRBJ1-2, with D unresolved. The CDR3 loop spans 13 amino acids. CDR1 and CDR2 (germline): LGHDT, YNNKEL (reference sequence). V was cut by 3 bases and J by 6 bases, with 11 bases left in between. The CDR3: CASSHRIGDGYTF. The DNA for the CDR3 is TGTGCCAGCAGCCACAGGATCGGGGATGGCTACACCTTC.

V gene TRBV10-3 combines with J gene TRBJ1-1, with TRBD1 matching 7 bases. From germline, CDR1 is ENHRY and CDR2 SYGVKD. V gave up 6 bases and J gave up 1 base; unmatched junction bases: 5. CDR3 length equals 14 residues. CDR3: CAIREGQTNTEAFF. In nucleotides, the CDR3 is TGTGCCATCAGGGAGGGACAGACGAACACTGAAGCTTTCTTT.

This clonotype has a count of ten or more. V is TRBV20-1 and J is TRBJ2-3; D is possibly TRBD1 or TRBD2 (6 bases each). The CDR3 is made up of 15 amino acids. Germline loops: CDR1 DFQATT, CDR2 SNEGSKA (reference sequence). V lost 6 bases and J lost 4, with 20 bases in between. The CDR3 here is CSAPPAGGGADTQYF. The CDR3, as DNA: TGCAGTGCCCCCCCGGCCGGGGGCGGGGCAGATACGCAGTATTTT.

J is TRBJ1-1 and V is TRBV5-4; possible D gene TRBD1, 6 bases. Germline CDR1 reads SGHNT; CDR2 reads YYREEE (reference sequence). This CDR3 has 13 amino acids. The V end lost 3 bases, the J end lost 4 bases, and 10 bases lay between the germline ends. The CDR3 spells CASSSRGATEAFF. The CDR3 nucleotides read TGTGCCAGCAGCTCAAGGGGGGCCACTGAAGCTTTCTTT.